The rows below give T cell receptor beta chains drawn from one sample of a study of T cell repertoires in cytomegalovirus infection. For these TCRs, the target antigens are not known. TCRdb reprocessed the reads via MiXCR and lists one record per CDR3 protein. The top ten clones hold roughly an eighth of a sample with roughly 920,000 distinct CDR3 sequences, around 32% of them seen once. The input for sequencing was cultured CD8+ T cells from PBMCs, taken from culture after CMV antigen stimulation. These receptors all stem from a human donor in good health (CMV status not recorded). Some clones in this sample may be carry-over from other donors' samples. The CDR3 runs from the conserved cysteine through the conserved F or W. Fields, in order: clone size, D gene, V gene, J gene, CDR3 DNA, CDR3 protein. The D gene is left open where the match is weak. Clone size is shown for a subset of rows, as once, few, many or a class of expanded clone.

clone_size: few
d_call: NA
v_call: TRBV6-2/TRBV6-3
j_call: TRBJ2-5
cdr3_nt: TGTGCCAGCAGCCCCCGGGGTCGCCGGCGAGAGACCCAGTACTTC
cdr3_aa: CASSPRGRRRETQYF

clone_size: NA
d_call: NA
v_call: TRBV15
j_call: TRBJ2-2
cdr3_nt: TGTGCCACCAGCATCTCCAGGGACCCCGGGGAGCTGTTTTTT
cdr3_aa: CATSISRDPGELFF

clone_size: NA
d_call: TRBD1
v_call: TRBV20-1
j_call: TRBJ1-2
cdr3_nt: TGCAGTGCTAGAGGGACAGGGGACTATGGCTACACCTTC
cdr3_aa: CSARGTGDYGYTF

clone_size: NA
d_call: TRBD1
v_call: TRBV7-4
j_call: TRBJ2-5
cdr3_nt: TGTGTCAGCAGCGTACCTCAGGGGGCAATGGCAGAGACCCAGTACTTC
cdr3_aa: CVSSVPQGAMAETQYF

clone_size: NA
d_call: NA
v_call: TRBV6-1
j_call: TRBJ1-6
cdr3_nt: TGTGCCAGCAGTCCTTCCGGACAGCCATATAATTCACCCCTCCACTTT
cdr3_aa: CASSPSGQPYNSPLHF

clone_size: NA
d_call: NA
v_call: TRBV12-3/TRBV12-4
j_call: TRBJ1-1
cdr3_nt: TGTGCCAGCAGCCCGGGGTCGGCTGAAGCTTTCTTT
cdr3_aa: CASSPGSAEAFF

clone_size: NA
d_call: TRBD1
v_call: TRBV7-9
j_call: TRBJ1-3
cdr3_nt: TGTGCCAGCAACTTAGCGGCGAGTGCCCGGGACAGCTCTGGAAACACCATATATTTT
cdr3_aa: CASNLAASARDSSGNTIYF

clone_size: NA
d_call: TRBD1
v_call: TRBV20-1
j_call: TRBJ2-7
cdr3_nt: TGCAGTGCTAGAGCCCCGGGACAGGGGCCCTACGAGCAGTACTTC
cdr3_aa: CSARAPGQGPYEQYF

clone_size: many
d_call: NA
v_call: TRBV7-8
j_call: TRBJ1-6
cdr3_nt: TGTGCCAGCAGCGTCGAACAGGGCAACTCACCCCTCCACTTT
cdr3_aa: CASSVEQGNSPLHF

clone_size: few
d_call: NA
v_call: TRBV14
j_call: TRBJ1-1
cdr3_nt: TGTGCCAGCAGCCAAGGGGGATGGATTACTGAAGCTTTCTTT
cdr3_aa: CASSQGGWITEAFF

clone_size: few
d_call: NA
v_call: TRBV4-3
j_call: TRBJ1-1
cdr3_nt: TGCGCCAGCAGCCAAGTAGTGGGCTTGAACACTGAAGCTTTCTTT
cdr3_aa: CASSQVVGLNTEAFF

clone_size: few
d_call: NA
v_call: TRBV27
j_call: TRBJ2-7
cdr3_nt: TGTGCCAGCAGTTTAAGGGGTGGAGTCTACGAGCAGTACTTC
cdr3_aa: CASSLRGGVYEQYF

clone_size: NA
d_call: TRBD1
v_call: TRBV6-1
j_call: TRBJ1-1
cdr3_nt: TGTGCCAGCAGTGAACCCCGACAGGGCGACACTGAAGCTTTCTTT
cdr3_aa: CASSEPRQGDTEAFF

clone_size: NA
d_call: NA
v_call: TRBV29-1
j_call: TRBJ2-5
cdr3_nt: TGCAGCGTCGCCGGACGGAGAGGGGAGACCCAGTACTTC
cdr3_aa: CSVAGRRGETQYF

clone_size: many
d_call: TRBD1
v_call: TRBV12-3/TRBV12-4
j_call: TRBJ2-1
cdr3_nt: TGTGCCAGCAGTCCCGGGACAGGGGGCGCGGATGAGCAGTTCTTC
cdr3_aa: CASSPGTGGADEQFF

clone_size: NA
d_call: NA
v_call: TRBV12-3/TRBV12-4
j_call: TRBJ1-2
cdr3_nt: TGTGCCAGCAGTTTAAGTCGCATTAACGCCTACACCTTC
cdr3_aa: CASSLSRINAYTF

clone_size: NA
d_call: NA
v_call: TRBV7-9
j_call: TRBJ1-2
cdr3_nt: TGTGCCAGCAGCTTAAGTTGGGCACAAAACATCTATGGCTACACCTTC
cdr3_aa: CASSLSWAQNIYGYTF

clone_size: many
d_call: NA
v_call: TRBV4-1
j_call: TRBJ2-3
cdr3_nt: TGCGCCAGCAGCCAAGGGGAGGGGGCGGGAGATACGCAGTATTTT
cdr3_aa: CASSQGEGAGDTQYF

clone_size: NA
d_call: NA
v_call: TRBV6-5
j_call: TRBJ2-1
cdr3_nt: TGTGCCAGCAGACGTACGGGGCTCTACAATGAGCAGTTCTTC
cdr3_aa: CASRRTGLYNEQFF

clone_size: once
d_call: NA
v_call: TRBV27
j_call: TRBJ1-6
cdr3_nt: TGTGCCAGCAGTTTTCAGGGAAATTTACCCCTCCACTTT
cdr3_aa: CASSFQGNLPLHF

clone_size: few
d_call: TRBD1
v_call: TRBV19
j_call: TRBJ1-5
cdr3_nt: TGTGCCATCCCAAGACAGGGGGTTCAGCCCCAGCATTTT
cdr3_aa: CAIPRQGVQPQHF

clone_size: NA
d_call: TRBD1
v_call: TRBV7-9
j_call: TRBJ2-1
cdr3_nt: TGTGCCAGCAGCCATCCGGGACAGGGCGATGAGCAGTTCTTC
cdr3_aa: CASSHPGQGDEQFF

clone_size: many
d_call: NA
v_call: TRBV7-9
j_call: TRBJ2-1
cdr3_nt: TGTGCCAGCAGCTTCGACAGGTACCACAATGAGCAGTTCTTC
cdr3_aa: CASSFDRYHNEQFF

clone_size: few
d_call: NA
v_call: TRBV4-1
j_call: TRBJ1-1
cdr3_nt: TGCGCCAGCAGCCAAGGCGTAGTAATTAACACTGAAGCTTTCTTT
cdr3_aa: CASSQGVVINTEAFF

clone_size: NA
d_call: TRBD2
v_call: TRBV7-2
j_call: TRBJ2-5
cdr3_nt: TGTGCCAGCAGCTTAAATAGCGGGGGGATGAGAGAGACCCAGTACTTC
cdr3_aa: CASSLNSGGMRETQYF

clone_size: NA
d_call: TRBD1
v_call: TRBV7-9
j_call: TRBJ2-1
cdr3_nt: TGTGCCAGCAGCCCCGGTTTGGTCTTTGAGACAGGGAACTACAATGAGCAGTTCTTC
cdr3_aa: CASSPGLVFETGNYNEQFF

clone_size: few
d_call: TRBD2
v_call: TRBV12-3/TRBV12-4
j_call: TRBJ2-3
cdr3_nt: TGTGCCAGCAGTTTTGTGACTAGCGGGGGGCCTCCTTCTTGGCACAGAAATACGCAGTATTTT
cdr3_aa: CASSFVTSGGPPSWHRNTQYF

clone_size: NA
d_call: NA
v_call: TRBV5-1
j_call: TRBJ2-1
cdr3_nt: TGCGCCAGCAGCTGGGATTGGGGCAATGAGCAGTTCTTC
cdr3_aa: CASSWDWGNEQFF

clone_size: NA
d_call: NA
v_call: TRBV6-2/TRBV6-3
j_call: TRBJ2-7
cdr3_nt: TGTGCCAGCAGTACCATAAACCCCATCTCCTACGAGCAGTACTTC
cdr3_aa: CASSTINPISYEQYF

clone_size: NA
d_call: NA
v_call: TRBV4-1
j_call: TRBJ2-6
cdr3_nt: TGCGCCAGCAGCCCGACAGGACAGTCCTCTGGGGCCAACGTCCTGACTTTC
cdr3_aa: CASSPTGQSSGANVLTF

clone_size: few
d_call: NA
v_call: TRBV5-1
j_call: TRBJ1-6
cdr3_nt: TGCGCCAGCAGCGAAATGTCGAGCTCCTATAATTCACCCCTCCACTTT
cdr3_aa: CASSEMSSSYNSPLHF

clone_size: few
d_call: NA
v_call: TRBV12-3/TRBV12-4
j_call: TRBJ2-2
cdr3_nt: TGTGCCAGCACGAGGCAGGGGTTGAACACCGGGGAGCTGTTTTTT
cdr3_aa: CASTRQGLNTGELFF

clone_size: NA
d_call: NA
v_call: TRBV9
j_call: TRBJ2-1
cdr3_nt: TGTGCCAGCAGCCCCCGTCCTCCCATGAATGAGCAGTTCTTC
cdr3_aa: CASSPRPPMNEQFF

clone_size: NA
d_call: NA
v_call: TRBV20-1
j_call: TRBJ2-4
cdr3_nt: TGCAGTGCTAGGCCCGGGGAAAACATTCAGTACTTC
cdr3_aa: CSARPGENIQYF

clone_size: many
d_call: NA
v_call: TRBV12-3/TRBV12-4
j_call: TRBJ1-2
cdr3_nt: TGTGCCAGCAGTTCGGAGGGAACCTCTGGCTACACCTTC
cdr3_aa: CASSSEGTSGYTF

clone_size: many
d_call: TRBD1
v_call: TRBV7-8
j_call: TRBJ2-7
cdr3_nt: TGTGCCAGCAGCCCCCCGGGACAGATCTACGAGCAGTACTTC
cdr3_aa: CASSPPGQIYEQYF

clone_size: NA
d_call: NA
v_call: TRBV7-3
j_call: TRBJ2-1
cdr3_nt: TGTGCCAGCAGTCCTACAGGGCTATTAGATGAGCAGTTCTTC
cdr3_aa: CASSPTGLLDEQFF

clone_size: NA
d_call: TRBD2
v_call: TRBV4-3
j_call: TRBJ2-3
cdr3_nt: TGCGCCAGCAGCCGTAGGGTTAGCGGGGGAGCAGATACGCAGTATTTT
cdr3_aa: CASSRRVSGGADTQYF

clone_size: NA
d_call: NA
v_call: TRBV20-1
j_call: TRBJ2-7
cdr3_nt: TGCAGTGCTAGAGGGAGGCGGGACATCTACGAGCAGTACTTC
cdr3_aa: CSARGRRDIYEQYF

clone_size: few
d_call: NA
v_call: TRBV5-1
j_call: TRBJ2-3
cdr3_nt: TGCGCCAGCAGCGATCAGGGGGAGCAGGGGACTAGAGCCGGAGATACGCAGTATTTT
cdr3_aa: CASSDQGEQGTRAGDTQYF

clone_size: few
d_call: NA
v_call: TRBV6-5
j_call: TRBJ1-1
cdr3_nt: TGTGCCAGCAGTTACTATGGCAGTGGGGGCACTGAAGCTTTCTTT
cdr3_aa: CASSYYGSGGTEAFF

clone_size: NA
d_call: TRBD2
v_call: TRBV15
j_call: TRBJ2-5
cdr3_nt: TGTGCCACCAGCAGAGTACTAGCGGGGGCGTTTTCGTATGAGACCCAGTACTTC
cdr3_aa: CATSRVLAGAFSYETQYF

clone_size: few
d_call: TRBD2
v_call: TRBV7-6
j_call: TRBJ2-1
cdr3_nt: TGTGCCAGCAGCACCCCTAGGGTTTTGGCTAGCGGAGATGGAGCGGCCTACAATGAGCAGTTCTTC
cdr3_aa: CASSTPRVLASGDGAAYNEQFF

clone_size: NA
d_call: TRBD1
v_call: TRBV7-3
j_call: TRBJ1-2
cdr3_nt: TGTGCCAGCAGCTCTTCGGGACAGGGCTTGGGGGGCTACACCTTC
cdr3_aa: CASSSSGQGLGGYTF

clone_size: NA
d_call: NA
v_call: TRBV5-6
j_call: TRBJ2-1
cdr3_nt: TGTGCCAGCAGCGTGGCAAATGAGCAGTTCTTC
cdr3_aa: CASSVANEQFF

clone_size: NA
d_call: NA
v_call: TRBV6-2/TRBV6-3
j_call: TRBJ1-1
cdr3_nt: TGTGCCAGCAGTTACGGCCAGCCCACTGAAGCTTTCTTT
cdr3_aa: CASSYGQPTEAFF

clone_size: few
d_call: NA
v_call: TRBV6-1
j_call: TRBJ1-3
cdr3_nt: TGTGCCAGCAGCCGCTTGGGCGGAAACACCATATATTTT
cdr3_aa: CASSRLGGNTIYF

clone_size: NA
d_call: NA
v_call: TRBV7-8
j_call: TRBJ1-4
cdr3_nt: TGTGCCAGCAGCAAACGGGGTGGCAGGCGGGATGAAAAACTGTTTTTT
cdr3_aa: CASSKRGGRRDEKLFF

clone_size: NA
d_call: NA
v_call: TRBV19
j_call: TRBJ2-6
cdr3_nt: TGTGCCAGTAGCCCGGGGAACTCTGGGGCCAACGTCCTGACTTTC
cdr3_aa: CASSPGNSGANVLTF

clone_size: many
d_call: TRBD2
v_call: TRBV18
j_call: TRBJ2-3
cdr3_nt: TGTGCCAGCTCACCCCTTAGCGGGGCATCCACAGATACGCAGTATTTT
cdr3_aa: CASSPLSGASTDTQYF

clone_size: many
d_call: NA
v_call: TRBV12-3/TRBV12-4
j_call: TRBJ1-5
cdr3_nt: TGTGCCAGCAGACCTACAGGCAATCAGCCCCAGCATTTT
cdr3_aa: CASRPTGNQPQHF

clone_size: NA
d_call: NA
v_call: TRBV6-5
j_call: TRBJ2-5
cdr3_nt: TGTGCCAGCAGTTACCGGCTAGCCCAAGAGACCCAGTACTTC
cdr3_aa: CASSYRLAQETQYF

clone_size: few
d_call: NA
v_call: TRBV29-1
j_call: TRBJ2-1
cdr3_nt: TGCAGCGTTGCCAGGGGCCATGAGCAGTTCTTC
cdr3_aa: CSVARGHEQFF

clone_size: NA
d_call: NA
v_call: TRBV12-3/TRBV12-4
j_call: TRBJ2-5
cdr3_nt: TGTGCCAGCAGTTTAGATTGGGGGGCCCAGGAGACCCAGTACTTC
cdr3_aa: CASSLDWGAQETQYF

clone_size: NA
d_call: NA
v_call: TRBV11-2
j_call: TRBJ1-1
cdr3_nt: TGTGCCAGCAGTATTTGGGGGCGAACGGCTGAAGCTTTCTTT
cdr3_aa: CASSIWGRTAEAFF